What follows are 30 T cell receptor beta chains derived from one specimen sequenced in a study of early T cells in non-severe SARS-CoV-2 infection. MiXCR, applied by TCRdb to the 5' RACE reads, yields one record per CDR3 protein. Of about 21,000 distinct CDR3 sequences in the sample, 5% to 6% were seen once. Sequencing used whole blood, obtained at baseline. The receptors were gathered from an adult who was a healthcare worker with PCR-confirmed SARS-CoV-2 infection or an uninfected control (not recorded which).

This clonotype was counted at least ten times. This CDR3 is CASAPPRDQGWSNYGYTF. The CDR3 bases are TGTGCCAGCGCACCACCCCGGGACCAGGGGTGGAGTAACTATGGCTACACCTTC. This rearrangement joins TRBV12-3 or TRBV12-4 to TRBJ1-2; D perhaps matches TRBD1 (6 bases). The CDR3 has 18 amino acids. V was cut by 8 bases and J by 1 base, with 26 bases left in between.

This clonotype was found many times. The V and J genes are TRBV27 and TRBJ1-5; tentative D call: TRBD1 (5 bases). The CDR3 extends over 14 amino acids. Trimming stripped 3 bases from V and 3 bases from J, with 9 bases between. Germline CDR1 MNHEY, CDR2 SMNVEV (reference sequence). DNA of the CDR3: TGTGCCAGCAGTTTTCATGGGGCCAATCAGCCCCAGCATTTT. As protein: CASSFHGANQPQHF.

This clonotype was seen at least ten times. The CDR3 bases are TGTGCCAGCAGCTTAGTAACAGGGGCGGCCACAGATACGCAGTATTTT. Protein sequence: CASSLVTGAATDTQYF. The chain joins TRBV7-8 to TRBJ2-3; the match to TRBD1 covers 7 bases. CDR3 length: 16 amino acids. Looked up from germline, CDR1 is SGHVS and CDR2 is FQNEAQ. The ends lost 1 base at V and 2 bases at J; junction bases unmatched: 6.

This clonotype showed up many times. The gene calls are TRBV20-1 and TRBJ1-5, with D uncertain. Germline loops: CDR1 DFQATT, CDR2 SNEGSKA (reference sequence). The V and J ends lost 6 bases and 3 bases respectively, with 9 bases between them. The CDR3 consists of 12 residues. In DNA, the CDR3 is TGCAGTGCCGCTAAAATCAATCAGCCCCAGCATTTT. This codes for CSAAKINQPQHF.

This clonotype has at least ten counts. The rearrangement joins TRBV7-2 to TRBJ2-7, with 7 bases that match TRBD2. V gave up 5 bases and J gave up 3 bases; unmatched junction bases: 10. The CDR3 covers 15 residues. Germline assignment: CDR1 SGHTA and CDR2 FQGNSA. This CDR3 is CASSPTSGRVYEQYF. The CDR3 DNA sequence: TGTGCCAGCAGCCCCACGTCAGGGAGGGTCTACGAGCAGTACTTC.

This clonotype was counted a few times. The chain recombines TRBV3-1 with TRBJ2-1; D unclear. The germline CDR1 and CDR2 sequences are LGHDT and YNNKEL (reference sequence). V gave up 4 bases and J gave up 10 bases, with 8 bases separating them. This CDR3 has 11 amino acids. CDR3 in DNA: TGTGCCAGCAGCCCCGTAACGGAGCAGTTCTTC. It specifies CASSPVTEQFF.

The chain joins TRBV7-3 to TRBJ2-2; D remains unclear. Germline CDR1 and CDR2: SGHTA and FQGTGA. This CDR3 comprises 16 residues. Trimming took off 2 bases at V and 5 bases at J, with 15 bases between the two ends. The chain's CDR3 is CASSLRDTVVTGELFF. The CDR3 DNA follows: TGTGCCAGCAGCTTACGAGACACAGTAGTAACCGGGGAGCTGTTTTTT.

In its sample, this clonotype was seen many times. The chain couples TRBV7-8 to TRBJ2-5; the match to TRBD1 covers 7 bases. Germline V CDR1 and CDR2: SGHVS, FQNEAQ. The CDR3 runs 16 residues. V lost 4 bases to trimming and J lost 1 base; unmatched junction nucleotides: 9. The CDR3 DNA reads TGTGCCAGCAGCTCCCGAAACAGGGGAACCCAAGAGACCCAGTACTTC. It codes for CASSSRNRGTQETQYF.

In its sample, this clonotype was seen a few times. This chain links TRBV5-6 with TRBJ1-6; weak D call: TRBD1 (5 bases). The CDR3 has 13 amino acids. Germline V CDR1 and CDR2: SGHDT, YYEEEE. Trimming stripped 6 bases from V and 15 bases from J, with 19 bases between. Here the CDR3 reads CASMGRDPGGLHF. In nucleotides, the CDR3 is TGTGCCAGCATGGGCAGGGACCCGGGTGGCCTCCACTTT.

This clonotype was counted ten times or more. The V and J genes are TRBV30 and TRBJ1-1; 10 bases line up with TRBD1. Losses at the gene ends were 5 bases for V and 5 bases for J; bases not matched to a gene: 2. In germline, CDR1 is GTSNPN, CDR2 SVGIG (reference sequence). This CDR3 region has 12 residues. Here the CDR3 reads CAWGQGGTEAFF. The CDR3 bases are TGTGCCTGGGGACAGGGGGGGACTGAAGCTTTCTTT.

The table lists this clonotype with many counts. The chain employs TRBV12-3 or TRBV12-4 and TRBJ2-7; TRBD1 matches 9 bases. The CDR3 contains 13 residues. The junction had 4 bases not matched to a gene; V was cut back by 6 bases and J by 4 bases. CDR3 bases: TGTGCCAGCAGGGGGACAGGGTTTTACGAGCAGTACTTC. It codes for CASRGTGFYEQYF.

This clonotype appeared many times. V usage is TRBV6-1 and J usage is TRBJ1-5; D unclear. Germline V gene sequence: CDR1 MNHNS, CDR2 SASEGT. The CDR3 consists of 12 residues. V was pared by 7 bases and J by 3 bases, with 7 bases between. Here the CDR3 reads CASTSNNQPQHF. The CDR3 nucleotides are TGTGCCAGCACCAGTAACAATCAGCCCCAGCATTTT.

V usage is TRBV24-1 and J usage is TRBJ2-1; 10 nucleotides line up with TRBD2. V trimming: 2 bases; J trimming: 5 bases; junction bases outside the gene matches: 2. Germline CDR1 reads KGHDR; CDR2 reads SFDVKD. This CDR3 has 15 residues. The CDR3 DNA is TGTGCCACCAGTGATTGGGGGACTAGCGACAATGAGCAGTTCTTC. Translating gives CATSDWGTSDNEQFF.

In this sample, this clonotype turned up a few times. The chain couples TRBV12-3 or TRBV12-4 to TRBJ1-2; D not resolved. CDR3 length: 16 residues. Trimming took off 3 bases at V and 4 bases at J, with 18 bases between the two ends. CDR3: CASSLSFTNPTYGYTF. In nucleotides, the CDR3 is TGTGCCAGCAGTTTGTCTTTCACAAACCCTACCTATGGCTACACCTTC.

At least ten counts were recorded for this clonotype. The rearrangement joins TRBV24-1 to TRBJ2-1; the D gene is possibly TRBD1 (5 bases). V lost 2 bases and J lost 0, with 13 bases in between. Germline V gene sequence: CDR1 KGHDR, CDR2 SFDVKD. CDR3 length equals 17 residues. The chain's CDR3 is CATSDSQVLSSYNEQFF. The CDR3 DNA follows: TGTGCCACCAGTGATTCACAGGTTTTGAGCTCCTACAATGAGCAGTTCTTC.

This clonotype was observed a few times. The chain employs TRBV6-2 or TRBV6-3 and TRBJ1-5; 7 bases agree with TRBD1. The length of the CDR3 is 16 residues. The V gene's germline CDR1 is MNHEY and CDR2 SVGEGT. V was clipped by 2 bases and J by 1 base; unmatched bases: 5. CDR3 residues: CASSYRRDRSNQPQHF. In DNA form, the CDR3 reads TGTGCCAGCAGTTACCGCCGGGACAGAAGCAATCAGCCCCAGCATTTT.

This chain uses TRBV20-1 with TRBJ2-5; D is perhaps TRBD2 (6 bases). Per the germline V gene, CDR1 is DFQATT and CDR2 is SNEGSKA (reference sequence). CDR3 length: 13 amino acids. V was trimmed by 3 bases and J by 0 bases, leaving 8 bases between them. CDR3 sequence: CSARGLDQETQYF. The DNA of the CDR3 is TGCAGTGCTAGGGGACTTGACCAAGAGACCCAGTACTTC.

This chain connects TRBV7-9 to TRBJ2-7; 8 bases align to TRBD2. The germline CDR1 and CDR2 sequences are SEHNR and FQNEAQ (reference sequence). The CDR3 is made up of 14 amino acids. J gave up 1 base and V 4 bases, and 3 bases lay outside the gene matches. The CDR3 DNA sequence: TGTGCCAGCAGCTACGGGGGGGCATCCTACGAGCAGTACTTC. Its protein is CASSYGGASYEQYF.

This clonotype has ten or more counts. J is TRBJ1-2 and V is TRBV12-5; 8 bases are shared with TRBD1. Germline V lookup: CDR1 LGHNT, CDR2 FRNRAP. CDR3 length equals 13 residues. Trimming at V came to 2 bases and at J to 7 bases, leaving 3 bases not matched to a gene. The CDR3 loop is CASGLRQGLGYTF. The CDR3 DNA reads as TGTGCTAGTGGTTTGAGACAGGGGCTTGGCTACACCTTC.

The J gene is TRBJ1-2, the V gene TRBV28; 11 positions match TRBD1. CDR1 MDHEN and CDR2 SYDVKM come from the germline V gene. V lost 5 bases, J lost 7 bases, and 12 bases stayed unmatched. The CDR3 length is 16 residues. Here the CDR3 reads CASSTRTGGAGSGYTF. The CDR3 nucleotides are TGTGCCAGCAGTACCAGGACAGGGGGCGCAGGTAGTGGCTACACCTTC.

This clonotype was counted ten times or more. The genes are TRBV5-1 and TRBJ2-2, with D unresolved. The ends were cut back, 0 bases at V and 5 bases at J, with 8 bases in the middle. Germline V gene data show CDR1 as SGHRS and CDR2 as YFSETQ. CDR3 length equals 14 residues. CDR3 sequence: CASSLGVRTGELFF. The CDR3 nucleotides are TGCGCCAGCAGCTTGGGGGTTCGGACCGGGGAGCTGTTTTTT.

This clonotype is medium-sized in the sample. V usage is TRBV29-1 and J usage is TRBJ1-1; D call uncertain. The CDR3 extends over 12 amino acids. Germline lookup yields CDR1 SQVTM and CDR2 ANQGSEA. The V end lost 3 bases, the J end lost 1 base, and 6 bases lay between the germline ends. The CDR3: CSVEASNTEAFF. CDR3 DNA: TGCAGCGTTGAGGCATCGAACACTGAAGCTTTCTTT.

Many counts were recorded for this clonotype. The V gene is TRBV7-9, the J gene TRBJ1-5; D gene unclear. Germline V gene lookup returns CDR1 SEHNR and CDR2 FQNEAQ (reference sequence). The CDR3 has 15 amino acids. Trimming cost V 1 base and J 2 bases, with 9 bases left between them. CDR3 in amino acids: CASSLGSRGNQPQHF. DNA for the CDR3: TGTGCCAGCAGCTTAGGGTCAAGGGGCAATCAGCCCCAGCATTTT.

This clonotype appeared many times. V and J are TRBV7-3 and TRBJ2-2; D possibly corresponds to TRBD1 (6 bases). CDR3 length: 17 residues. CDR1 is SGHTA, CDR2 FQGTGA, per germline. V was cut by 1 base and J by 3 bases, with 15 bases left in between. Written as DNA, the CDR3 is TGTGCCAGCAGCTTAATGTCAGGGGCTCGGGACACCGGGGAGCTGTTTTTT. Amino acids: CASSLMSGARDTGELFF.

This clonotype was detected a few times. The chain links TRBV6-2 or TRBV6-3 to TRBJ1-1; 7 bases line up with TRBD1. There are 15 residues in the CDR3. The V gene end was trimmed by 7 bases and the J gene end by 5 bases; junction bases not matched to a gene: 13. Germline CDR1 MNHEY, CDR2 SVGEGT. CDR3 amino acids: CASKGSRQGRTEAFF. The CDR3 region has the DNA TGTGCCAGCAAGGGCTCCCGACAGGGAAGGACTGAAGCTTTCTTT.

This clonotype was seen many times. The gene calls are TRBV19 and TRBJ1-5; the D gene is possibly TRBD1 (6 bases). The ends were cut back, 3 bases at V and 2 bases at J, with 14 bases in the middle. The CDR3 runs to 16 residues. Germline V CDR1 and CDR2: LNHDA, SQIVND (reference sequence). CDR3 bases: TGTGCCAGTAGTATGACCCGGGGGGGCGGCAATCAGCCCCAGCATTTT. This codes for CASSMTRGGGNQPQHF.

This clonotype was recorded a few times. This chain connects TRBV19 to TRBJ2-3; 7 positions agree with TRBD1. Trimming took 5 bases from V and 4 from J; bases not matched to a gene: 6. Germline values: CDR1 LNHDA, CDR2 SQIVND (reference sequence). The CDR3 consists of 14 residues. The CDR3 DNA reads TGTGCCAGTAGTTTGCGCCAGGGGGCAGATACGCAGTATTTT. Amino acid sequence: CASSLRQGADTQYF. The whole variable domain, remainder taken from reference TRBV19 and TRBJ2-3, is DGGITQSPKYLFRKEGQNVTLSCEQNLNHDAMYWYRQDPGQGLRLIYYSQIVNDFQKGDIAEGYSVSREKKESFPLTVTSAQKNPTAFYLCASSLRQGADTQYFGPGTRLTVL.

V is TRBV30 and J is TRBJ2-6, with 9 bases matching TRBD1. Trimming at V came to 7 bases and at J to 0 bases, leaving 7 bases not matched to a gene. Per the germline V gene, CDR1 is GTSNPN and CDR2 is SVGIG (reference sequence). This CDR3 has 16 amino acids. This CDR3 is CAYSGTGNSGANVLTF. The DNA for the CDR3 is TGTGCCTACTCCGGGACAGGGAACTCTGGGGCCAACGTCCTGACTTTC.

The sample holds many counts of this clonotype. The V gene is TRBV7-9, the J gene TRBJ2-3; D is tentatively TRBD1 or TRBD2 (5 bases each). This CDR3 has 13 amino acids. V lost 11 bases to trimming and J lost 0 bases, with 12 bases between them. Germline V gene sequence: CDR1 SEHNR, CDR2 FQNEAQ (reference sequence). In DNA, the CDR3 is TGTGCCCTCGGGGCCGGTAGCACAGATACGCAGTATTTT. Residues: CALGAGSTDTQYF.

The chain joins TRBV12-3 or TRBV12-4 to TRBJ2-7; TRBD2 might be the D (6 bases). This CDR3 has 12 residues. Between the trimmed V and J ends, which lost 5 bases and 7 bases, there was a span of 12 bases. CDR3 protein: CASSLGRWEQYF. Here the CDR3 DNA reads TGTGCCAGCAGTCTAGGGAGGTGGGAGCAGTACTTC.